Listed here is a single T cell receptor beta chain. Its target is unknown. Different DNA sequences within this sample yield the same CDR3. The sample is drawn from a study of cytomegalovirus exposure and HLA in healthy donors. Study-wide findings and caveats: TCR beta V- and J-gene trimming, according to a later analysis, was linked to a missense DCLRE1C variant. Reports described diagnosis of cytomegalovirus status by the classifier as highly specific and sensitive. Rare sequences made up most TCRs, while some public TCRs were found in many donors.

In the PCR, 60 Vbeta and 13 Jbeta primers were used. Original handling: Later reanalysis found 70 million to 95 million unique TCR beta chains, 9 million to 12 million of them shared. Assay: immunoSEQ multiplex PCR; the TCRdb copy retains only in-frame clones and omits some. The V and J calls and clone size are taken from that table; D and trimming were inferred from the DNA. This sample has fewer than 120,000 clones, with more than 65% found just once. The sequence was obtained from a man aged 25-40 years in good health and CMV-seropositive. Sequenced material: PBMCs.

Here the CDR3 DNA reads TGTGCCAGCAGCCCCGGACAGGGGAACACTGAAGCTTTCTTT. Translated, it gives CASSPGQGNTEAFF. The rearrangement uses TRBV7-2 and TRBJ1-1, with 8 bases fitting TRBD1. Germline V lookup: CDR1 SGHTA, CDR2 FQGNSA. The CDR3 runs to 14 residues. Losses at the gene ends were 5 bases for V and 1 base for J; bases not matched to a gene: 3.